This TCR beta chain was identified in a study of CD8+ T cells in alopecia areata. V was trimmed by 4 bases and J by 7 bases, leaving 10 bases between them. The CDR3 is 11 residues long. Germline values: CDR1 SQVTM, CDR2 ANQGSEA. Extraction and reverse transcription of RNA yielded cDNA as the sequencing template. The table came from immunoSEQ multiplex PCR; TCRdb's copy has only in-frame clones and leaves some out. In the table there are fewer than 150,000 clones, roughly two thirds of which are singletons. In this sample, this clone turned up once. The sequenced sample consisted of CD4+ T cells sorted from blood. This sequence joins TRBV29-1 and TRBJ2-5; no firm D call. This TCR was sampled from a human donor in good health. The DNA for the CDR3 is TGCAGCGTTGGTGGTTGGTGGACCCAGTACTTC. This gives the protein CSVGGWWTQYF. Complete variable domain (other parts from reference TRBV29-1 and TRBJ2-5): SAVISQKPSRDICQRGTSLTIQCQVDSQVTMMFWYRQQPGQSLTLIATANQGSEATYESGFVIDKFPISRPNLTFSTLTVSNMSPEDSSIYLCSVGGWWTQYFGPGTRLLVL.